These 19 T cell receptor beta chains were all obtained from the same sample, sequenced in a study of blood T cell repertoires in COVID-19. Sequenced by immunoSEQ multiplex PCR; TCRdb stores in-frame clones only, minus some. Of approximately 97,000 clones in the sample, over 75% were seen once. The sequenced material came from peripheral blood. Receptor source: a man in his 60s with acute or convalescent COVID-19.

The sample holds one count of this clone. V gene TRBV2 combines with J gene TRBJ2-1, with 11 bases that match TRBD1. This CDR3 comprises 14 residues. V trimming: 4 bases; J trimming: 9 bases; junction bases outside the gene matches: 5. CDR1 and CDR2 from the germline V gene are SNHLY and FYNNEI. The CDR3 DNA follows: TGTGCCAGCAGTGTCTGGACAGGGGGCGTTGAGCAGTTCTTC. This codes for CASSVWTGGVEQFF.

The rearrangement uses TRBV20-1 and TRBJ1-1, with D possibly matching TRBD1 (5 bases). Looked up from germline, CDR1 is DFQATT and CDR2 is SNEGSKA (reference sequence). With 3 bases removed from V and 1 base from J, the gap between germline ends came to 9 bases. This CDR3 comprises 13 residues. The CDR3 is CSASRGGNTEAFF. CDR3 nucleotide sequence: TGCAGTGCTAGTCGGGGGGGGAACACTGAAGCTTTCTTT.

The V call is TRBV7-8, the J call TRBJ1-5; 8 bases are shared with TRBD1. The CDR3 is 14 residues long. Germline V gives CDR1 SGHVS, CDR2 FQNEAQ. The V segment lost 6 bases and the J segment 6 bases; nucleotides outside the gene matches: 7. CDR3 amino acids: CASSRDRGVQPQHF. The CDR3 DNA follows: TGTGCCAGCAGTCGTGACAGGGGTGTTCAGCCCCAGCATTTT.

The CDR3 sequence: CSVEDDRTHTEAFF. The CDR3, as DNA: TGCAGCGTTGAAGATGATCGAACACACACTGAAGCTTTCTTT. V usage is TRBV29-1 and J usage is TRBJ1-1, with D hard to call. This CDR3 region has 14 residues. V lost 0 bases to trimming and J lost 3 bases, with 11 bases between them. Germline CDR1 and CDR2: SQVTM and ANQGSEA.

V gene TRBV27 combines with J gene TRBJ1-6; D remains ambiguous. Between the trimmed V and J ends, which lost 5 bases and 3 bases, there was a span of 11 bases. The CDR3 contains 15 residues. Germline CDR1 reads MNHEY; CDR2 reads SMNVEV (reference sequence). CDR3 protein: CASSPQAGYNSPLHF. As DNA, the CDR3 is TGTGCCAGCAGTCCCCAGGCAGGCTATAATTCACCCCTCCACTTT.

V usage is TRBV5-1 and J usage is TRBJ2-2; 7 positions match TRBD1. Trimming at V came to 5 bases and at J to 3 bases, leaving 4 bases not matched to a gene. CDR3 size: 14 residues. Germline V gene sequence: CDR1 SGHRS, CDR2 YFSETQ. The CDR3 DNA follows: TGCGCCAGCAGTCGACAGGGCGACACCGGGGAGCTGTTTTTT. Its protein is CASSRQGDTGELFF.

The chain links TRBV30 to TRBJ2-5, with D possibly being TRBD2 (6 bases). Per germline, CDR1 GTSNPN and CDR2 SVGIG (reference sequence). The V end was cut by 3 bases, the J end by 4 bases, with 15 bases between. This CDR3 has 14 amino acids. In DNA form, the CDR3 reads TGTGCCTGGAGGGACGGTTGGGGAGGAGAGACCCAGTACTTC. It is translated as CAWRDGWGGETQYF.

This chain uses TRBV7-2 with TRBJ1-2, with D possibly being TRBD1 (5 bases). The CDR3 has 14 residues. V lost 5 bases and J 0 bases, leaving 10 bases between the germline ends. The germline V gene encodes CDR1 SGHTA and CDR2 FQGNSA. For the CDR3, the DNA is TGTGCCAGCAGCCTAACAGGTTCTAACTATGGCTACACCTTC. This sequence encodes CASSLTGSNYGYTF.

The chain carries TRBV19 and TRBJ2-3; D ambiguous. The V gene's germline CDR1 is LNHDA and CDR2 SQIVND (reference sequence). Between the trimmed V and J ends, which lost 7 bases and 11 bases, there was a span of 25 bases. The CDR3 runs to 15 residues. The CDR3 DNA follows: TGTGCCAGTACTTCATCGTCCTCAACCGTGATCGGGCAGTATTTT. It is translated as CASTSSSSTVIGQYF.

V gene TRBV7-9 combines with J gene TRBJ1-2, with D perhaps TRBD1 (6 bases). The CDR3 covers 16 residues. V was clipped by 0 bases and J by 7 bases, with 18 bases between them. Looked up from germline, CDR1 is SEHNR and CDR2 is FQNEAQ (reference sequence). CDR3 coding DNA: TGTGCCAGCAGCTTAGCGACTCAGAACAGGGAAGGTGGCTACACCTTC. As protein: CASSLATQNREGGYTF.

The chain combines TRBV5-6 with TRBJ2-2, with D possibly being TRBD1 (5 bases). Trimming removed 4 bases from V and 1 base from J, with 14 bases in between. Per germline, CDR1 SGHDT and CDR2 YYEEEE. The CDR3 length is 16 residues. In DNA form, the CDR3 reads TGTGCCAGCAGCCCTGTGGGGCTTTTGAACACCGGGGAGCTGTTTTTT. Its protein is CASSPVGLLNTGELFF.

The chain joins TRBV6-5 to TRBJ1-1; tentative D call: TRBD1 (6 bases). CDR1 is MNHEY, CDR2 SVGAGI, per germline. The CDR3 loop spans 16 amino acids. V lost 0 bases, J lost 3 bases, and 14 bases lay in between. As DNA, the CDR3 is TGTGCCAGCAGTTACTCAGGTTCAGGGGCGCACACTGAAGCTTTCTTT. Translating it yields CASSYSGSGAHTEAFF.

The chain employs TRBV18 and TRBJ1-1, with 8 bases that match TRBD1. CDR1 is KGHSH, CDR2 LQKENI, per germline. The CDR3 is 16 amino acids. V dropped 2 bases and J dropped 5; count of bases not matched to a gene: 10. The CDR3 bases are TGTGCCAGCTCACCATCAATCCCGGGACAGGCGACTGAAGCTTTCTTT. This translates into CASSPSIPGQATEAFF.

The chain uses TRBV6-5 and TRBJ1-1, with a weak D call TRBD1 (5 bases). The V gene's germline CDR1 is MNHEY and CDR2 SVGAGI. The V and J ends lost 7 bases and 1 base respectively, with 16 bases between them. The CDR3 extends over 15 amino acids. The CDR3 bases are TGTGCCAGCAACCCAGGGTCTACGTCGAACACTGAAGCTTTCTTT. Protein: CASNPGSTSNTEAFF.

The CDR3 DNA sequence: TGTGCCAGCAGTGAAACCCCAGCGAACTATGGCTACACCTTC. Its translation: CASSETPANYGYTF. The chain carries TRBV25-1 and TRBJ1-2; the D is unclear. The CDR3 length is 14 residues. Germline V gene data show CDR1 as MGHDK and CDR2 as SYGVNS. Trimming left V 2 bases short and J 2 bases short, with 9 bases between.

This chain connects TRBV18 to TRBJ2-3; 11 bases map to TRBD2. J lost 7 bases, V lost 4 bases, and 7 bases had no gene match. This CDR3 region has 15 residues. Per the germline V gene, CDR1 is KGHSH and CDR2 is LQKENI. CDR3 bases: TGTGCCAGCTCACAATCTAGCGGGGGGACGTATACGCAGTATTTT. Protein product: CASSQSSGGTYTQYF.

The chain uses TRBV7-9 and TRBJ1-1, with 7 positions matching TRBD1. CDR3 length: 14 residues. CDR1 is SEHNR, CDR2 FQNEAQ, per germline (reference sequence). After removal of 6 bases from V and 4 bases from J, the junction contained 8 bases not matched to a gene. The CDR3 spells CASSQMAGGTEAFF. In DNA, the CDR3 is TGTGCCAGCAGTCAAATGGCAGGGGGCACTGAAGCTTTCTTT.

V usage is TRBV6-2 or TRBV6-3 and J usage is TRBJ2-2, with TRBD1 matching over 9 bases. This CDR3 has 15 residues. Germline lookup yields CDR1 MNHEY and CDR2 SVGEGT. Trimming at V came to 6 bases and at J to 6 bases, leaving 8 bases not matched to a gene. The CDR3 is CASSLGQGDAGELFF. CDR3 nucleotide sequence: TGTGCCAGCAGCCTGGGACAGGGCGATGCCGGGGAGCTGTTTTTT.

This clone was seen once. The chain joins TRBV3-1 (or the pseudogene TRBV3-2) to TRBJ1-3; no firm D call. The CDR3 runs 13 residues. V was trimmed by 5 bases and J by 4 bases, leaving 9 bases between them. Per germline, CDR1 LGHDT and CDR2 YNNKEL (reference sequence). As DNA, the CDR3 is TGTGCCAGCAGCTTTCAGACAGGAAACACCATATATTTT. It encodes CASSFQTGNTIYF.